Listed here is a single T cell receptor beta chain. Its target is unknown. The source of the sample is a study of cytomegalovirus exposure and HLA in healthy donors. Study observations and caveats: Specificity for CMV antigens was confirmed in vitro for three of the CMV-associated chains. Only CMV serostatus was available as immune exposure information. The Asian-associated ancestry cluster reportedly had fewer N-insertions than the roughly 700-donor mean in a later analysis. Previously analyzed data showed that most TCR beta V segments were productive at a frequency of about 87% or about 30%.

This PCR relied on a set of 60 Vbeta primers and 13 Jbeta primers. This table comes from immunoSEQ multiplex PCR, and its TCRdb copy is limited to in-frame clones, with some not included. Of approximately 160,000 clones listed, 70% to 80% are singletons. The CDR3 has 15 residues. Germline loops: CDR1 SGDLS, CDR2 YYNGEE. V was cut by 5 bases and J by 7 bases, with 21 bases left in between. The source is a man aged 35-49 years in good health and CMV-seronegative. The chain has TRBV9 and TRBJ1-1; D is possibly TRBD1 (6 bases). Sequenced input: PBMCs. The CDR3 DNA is TGTGCCAGCAGACGGGGGGCGGGCACCCTCGATGAAGCTTTCTTT. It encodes CASRRGAGTLDEAFF.